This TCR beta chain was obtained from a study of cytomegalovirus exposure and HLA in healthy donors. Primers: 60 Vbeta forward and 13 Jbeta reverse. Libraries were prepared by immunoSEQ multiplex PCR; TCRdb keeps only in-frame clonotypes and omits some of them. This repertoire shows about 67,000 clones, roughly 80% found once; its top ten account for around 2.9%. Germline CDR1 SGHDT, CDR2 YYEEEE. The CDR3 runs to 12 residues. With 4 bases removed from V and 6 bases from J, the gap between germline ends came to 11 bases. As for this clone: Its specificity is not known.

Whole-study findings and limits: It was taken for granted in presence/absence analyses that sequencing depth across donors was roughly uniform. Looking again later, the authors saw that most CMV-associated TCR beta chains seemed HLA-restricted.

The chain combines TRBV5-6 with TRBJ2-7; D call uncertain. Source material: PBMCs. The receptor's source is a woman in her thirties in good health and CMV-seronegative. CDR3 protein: CASSPGGSEQYF. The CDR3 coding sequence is TGTGCCAGCAGCCCGGGTGGCAGCGAGCAGTACTTC.